Following are 10 T cell receptor beta chains from one sample sequenced in a study of blood T cell repertoires in COVID-19. Sequenced by immunoSEQ multiplex PCR; TCRdb stores in-frame clones only, minus some. Of fewer than 90,000 clones listed, roughly 95% are singletons. Sequenced sample: peripheral blood. All receptors come from a human donor with active COVID-19. The donor label of this sample is uncertain.

The V gene is TRBV3-1 (or the pseudogene TRBV3-2), the J gene TRBJ2-5; TRBD2 matches at 9 bases. V lost 4 bases to trimming and J lost 3 bases; unmatched junction nucleotides: 12. The germline gives CDR1 LGHDT, CDR2 YNNKEL (reference sequence). The CDR3 runs to 17 residues. CDR3 protein: CASSRLAGYADKETQYF. The CDR3 coding sequence is TGTGCCAGCAGCCGCCTAGCGGGGTACGCCGATAAAGAGACCCAGTACTTC.

This clone was seen a single time. This chain links TRBV18 with TRBJ2-7, with D perhaps matching TRBD2 (5 bases). This CDR3 region has 13 residues. The V gene lost 4 bases and the J gene lost 3 bases, with 10 bases spanning the gap. Germline V gives CDR1 KGHSH, CDR2 LQKENI. The CDR3 DNA follows: TGTGCCAGCTCACTCGGAACTAGCTACGAGCAGTACTTC. Translating it yields CASSLGTSYEQYF.

V gene TRBV10-3 combines with J gene TRBJ1-1; D may be TRBD1 (5 bases). Trimming took off 4 bases at V and 0 bases at J, with 12 bases between the two ends. The germline CDR1 and CDR2 sequences are ENHRY and SYGVKD. The CDR3 is 15 residues long. CDR3 sequence: CAISVQGSMNTEAFF. The DNA for the CDR3 is TGTGCCATCAGTGTTCAGGGATCAATGAACACTGAAGCTTTCTTT.

This chain uses TRBV10-3 with TRBJ1-6; 8 bases are a match to TRBD1. This CDR3 has 19 residues. V was clipped by 10 bases and J by 3 bases; unmatched bases: 20. Germline CDR1 and CDR2: ENHRY and SYGVKD. CDR3 sequence (DNA): TGTGCCACCCGTGGTCCGGGACAGGAAGGTATTGGCTATAATTCACCCCTCCACTTT. This codes for CATRGPGQEGIGYNSPLHF.

V usage is TRBV7-2 and J usage is TRBJ1-3; D perhaps matches TRBD1 (6 bases). The CDR3 is made up of 17 amino acids. V was cut by 0 bases and J by 0 bases, with 12 bases left in between. Germline loops: CDR1 SGHTA, CDR2 FQGNSA. CDR3 sequence: CASSLAQGAVSGNTIYF. The CDR3 DNA is TGTGCCAGCAGCTTAGCACAGGGTGCCGTCTCTGGAAACACCATATATTTT.

This clone was recorded once. V usage is TRBV5-1 and J usage is TRBJ1-2; 8 bases map to TRBD1. Trimming at V came to 2 bases and at J to 8 bases, leaving 5 bases not matched to a gene. Looked up from germline, CDR1 is SGHRS and CDR2 is YFSETQ. This CDR3 has 13 amino acids. CDR3 DNA: TGCGCCAGCAGCTTCGAACAGGGGGTCGGCTACACCTTC. Translated: CASSFEQGVGYTF.

This clone was picked up many times. V gene TRBV10-3 combines with J gene TRBJ1-1; perhaps TRBD1 as D (5 bases). The V end lost 2 bases, the J end lost 5 bases, and 15 bases lay between the germline ends. In germline, CDR1 is ENHRY, CDR2 SYGVKD. The CDR3 covers 15 residues. CDR3 in amino acids: CAISEKGGAMTEAFF. In DNA, the CDR3 is TGTGCCATCAGTGAGAAGGGCGGGGCGATGACTGAAGCTTTCTTT.

The rearrangement joins TRBV15 to TRBJ2-3, with D unclear. The CDR3 is 12 residues long. V was shortened by 2 bases and J by 2 bases, with 2 bases between the two germline ends. The germline V gene has CDR1 LNHNV and CDR2 YYDKDF (reference sequence). The CDR3 DNA is TGTGCCACCAGCAGATACACAGATACGCAGTATTTT. Its translation is CATSRYTDTQYF.

CDR3 coding DNA: TGCGCCAGCGCAAGGGCCGGGACAGTGAACGAGCAGTACTTC. Protein: CASARAGTVNEQYF. The genes are TRBV5-1 and TRBJ2-7; 7 nucleotides align to TRBD1. V shed 7 bases and J 5 bases; nucleotides not matched to a gene: 12. The CDR3 is 14 amino acids. CDR1 and CDR2 from the germline V gene are SGHRS and YFSETQ.

V is TRBV2 and J is TRBJ1-4, with TRBD1 matching over 8 bases. V lost 4 bases to trimming and J lost 6 bases; unmatched junction nucleotides: 7. Per germline, CDR1 SNHLY and CDR2 FYNNEI. CDR3 size: 15 residues. The CDR3 is CASSGIGQGDEKLFF. CDR3 DNA: TGTGCCAGCAGTGGGATCGGACAGGGTGATGAAAAACTGTTTTTT.